Below, 6 T cell receptor beta chains from the same sample are listed, as sequenced in a study of blood T cell repertoires in COVID-19. Produced via immunoSEQ multiplex PCR; TCRdb's table is partial and in-frame only. The repertoire holds just over 250,000 clones, with around 90% as singletons. The specimen sequenced was peripheral blood. All receptors come from a man in his sixties who had recovered from COVID-19.

V is TRBV7-9 and J is TRBJ1-2, with 7 bases that match TRBD1. This CDR3 comprises 16 residues. Germline V gene lookup returns CDR1 SEHNR and CDR2 FQNEAQ (reference sequence). Trimming at V came to 5 bases and at J to 3 bases, leaving 12 bases not matched to a gene. The CDR3 loop reads CASSRRRDSRYYGYTF. The CDR3 DNA follows: TGTGCCAGCAGCCGAAGGCGGGACAGCCGTTACTATGGCTACACCTTC.

This clone has only a few counts. DNA for the CDR3: TGTGCCAGCAGCAAAGGGGGGGAGAATAATTCACCCCTCCACTTT. Residues: CASSKGGENNSPLHF. The chain joins TRBV21-1 to TRBJ1-6. TRBV21-1 is reported as a pseudogene. The CDR3 is 15 amino acids.

This sequence joins TRBV5-8 and TRBJ1-2; 8 nucleotides line up with TRBD1. Trimming cost V 4 bases and J 5 bases; bases outside gene matches: 16. CDR3 length: 17 amino acids. Germline CDR1 reads SGHTS; CDR2 reads YDEGEE. CDR3 DNA: TGTGCCAGCAGCCACGACAGGGGCGCAAGGGACCCATATGGCTACACCTTC. Encoded protein: CASSHDRGARDPYGYTF.

V and J are TRBV9 and TRBJ2-1, with TRBD2 matching over 8 bases. The V segment lost 0 bases and the J segment 0 bases; nucleotides outside the gene matches: 8. This CDR3 is 18 amino acids long. Germline V CDR1 and CDR2: SGDLS, YYNGEE. CDR3 amino acids: CASSVGAGGSSSYNEQFF. The CDR3 bases are TGTGCCAGCAGCGTAGGTGCGGGGGGTTCCAGCTCCTACAATGAGCAGTTCTTC.

The V call is TRBV19, the J call TRBJ1-5; possibly TRBD1 for D (5 bases). There are 16 residues in the CDR3. Trimming removed 5 bases at V and 0 bases at J, with 14 bases between. Germline CDR1 and CDR2: LNHDA and SQIVND (reference sequence). The CDR3 DNA reads TGTGCCAGTAGTGGAAGTCGACAGACTAGCAATCAGCCCCAGCATTTT. It yields the protein CASSGSRQTSNQPQHF.

CDR3 DNA sequence: TGTGCCAGCAGCCAGGGGCTAGTCCCCTCCTACGAGCAGTACTTC. Translating gives CASSQGLVPSYEQYF. The V gene is TRBV3-1 (or the pseudogene TRBV3-2), the J gene TRBJ2-7; a possible D gene is TRBD1 (5 bases). The V gene's germline CDR1 is LGHDT and CDR2 YNNKEL (reference sequence). The CDR3 extends over 15 amino acids. Trimming pared 3 bases from V and 0 bases from J, leaving 12 bases between.